The entry below describes one TCR beta chain. This clonotype was recorded at least ten times. The specificity of this receptor is unknown. Per-base qualities were not stored, and no clone one base away is much larger. These data come from a study of T cells in Graves' hyperthyroidism and ophthalmopathy (dated by TCRdb to about 2019). In the study overall: Peripheral blood was sampled at the time of initial diagnosis, prior to any treatment. The paper describes TCR Vbeta CDR3 sequencing of around 130 peripheral blood samples, made up of 43 ophthalmopathy patients, 70 to 75 hyperthyroidism patients and 17 progressor patients. In addition, the study compared T-cell repertoires in thyroid tissue and in blood from roughly six Graves' hyperthyroidism patients. An independent validation cohort of around 19 hyperthyroidism patients and approximately 16 patients who later progressed to ophthalmopathy tested prospective prediction of ophthalmopathy. For training and testing, the roughly 100 patients in the discovery cohort were randomly divided in a 7:3 ratio. To identify distinguishing TCR V-J signatures, a discovery cohort of about 95 patients was used, comprising 40 to 45 with Graves' ophthalmopathy and around 60 with stable Graves' hyperthyroidism. Following sampling, methimazole starting at 30 mg daily was given to hyperthyroidism patients, and high-dose intravenous methylprednisolone was given to ophthalmopathy patients. What the work shows at the level of the full study, not this receptor alone: Most expanded thyroid clonotypes (frequency above 0.001) were also detected in blood, a finding suggesting that blood repertoires may reflect thyroid immune responses. In validation, the model predicted progression to ophthalmopathy with around 71% sensitivity and about 72% specificity, a median of around six months before onset. Sample size was not statistically predetermined, and blinding of investigators to group allocation was not performed. In cross-validation, a model built on a 13 V-J signature told ophthalmopathy apart from stable hyperthyroidism with 85% to 90% sensitivity and about 81% specificity, and in testing the same model reached 80%/75%.

According to the germline V gene (reference sequence), CDR1 reads SEHNR and CDR2 reads FQNEAQ. Ends trimmed: V by 2 bases, J by 4 bases; bases unmatched to a gene: 3. The CDR3 goes from the cysteine to the phenylalanine over 16 residues. Just the 48-base CDR3 DNA is kept, in frame starting at base 1. TCR beta CDR3 regions were amplified from RNA transcripts. For the first round of RT-PCR on the TCR CDR3, the HTBI primer set was used together with the Qiagen OneStep RT-PCR kit. A second multiplex PCR round built the libraries, followed by size selection and purification. Sequencing of the libraries was done on an Illumina HiSeq2000 using paired-end 100 bp reads. As for the original processing: SOAPnuke was used to process the raw data, with reads discarded if the reads contained adapters or uncalled bases, had a mean Phred below 15, or lacked an exact constant-primer or identifier match. COPE v1.2.5 was used to merge the high-quality paired reads, and each unique nucleotide sequence was defined as a clonotype. MiTCR v1.1 was used to align clonotypes to the IMGT TRBV, TRBD and TRBJ reference segments. Analysis was restricted to V-J combinations with a frequency above 0.0001, which covered 98% to 99.2% of repertoires. A TCS score was defined as the ratio of F50 (clonal expansion) to E x V (chaos), with BLOSUM62-based TCRdist applied between CDR3 peptides within each V-J. Welch's t-statistics and random forest reduced fewer than 550 V-J features to roughly 13, which were used in a naive Bayes classifier (R e1071). TCRdb redid the processing of the public reads, applying fastp at Q25 and MiXCR, and retained in-frame beta chains. Each CDR3 protein appears once, grouped with its most common genes and DNA. None of the V and J calls come from the authors' own analysis; TCRdb made them. The sample data list about 260,000 distinct CDR3 sequences, and 16% of these were observed just once. Around 28% of the sample comes from the top ten.

Moderately to severely active disease, a Clinical Activity Score of at least 3, a NOSPECS grade of at least 4, and a duration under 3 months were present in ophthalmopathy patients. The study excluded patients with uncontrolled infections, other autoimmune diseases, pregnancy or lactation. Diagnoses were established on the basis of clinical symptoms, serum thyroxine and TRAb, thyroid ultrasound, and orbital computed tomography. PBMCs were separated from around 9.1 ml of fresh peripheral blood using Ficoll-Paque density gradient centrifugation. Total RNA was extracted with Trizol reagent, and quality was checked on an Agilent 2100 Bioanalyzer.

Sequences were obtained from blood. The receptor was derived from a woman younger than 35 with Graves' ophthalmopathy. The rearrangement joined TRBV7-9 to TRBJ2-3; TRBD2 aligns with 13 central bases. The DNA reads as follows: TGTGCCAGCAGCTTAATACTAGCGGGAGGGCCAGATACGCAGTATTTT. Its product reads: CASSLILAGGPDTQYF.